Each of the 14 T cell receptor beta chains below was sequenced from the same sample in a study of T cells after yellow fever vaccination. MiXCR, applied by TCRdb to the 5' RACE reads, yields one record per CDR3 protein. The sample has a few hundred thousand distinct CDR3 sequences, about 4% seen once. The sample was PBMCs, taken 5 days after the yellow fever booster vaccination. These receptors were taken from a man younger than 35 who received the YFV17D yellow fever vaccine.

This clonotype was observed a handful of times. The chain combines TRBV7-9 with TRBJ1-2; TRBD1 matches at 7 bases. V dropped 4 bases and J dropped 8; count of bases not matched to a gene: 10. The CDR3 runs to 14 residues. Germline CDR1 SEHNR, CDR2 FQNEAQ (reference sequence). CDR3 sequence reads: CASSSFRGGSGYTF. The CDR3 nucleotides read TGTGCCAGCAGCTCCTTCAGGGGGGGCTCCGGCTACACCTTC.

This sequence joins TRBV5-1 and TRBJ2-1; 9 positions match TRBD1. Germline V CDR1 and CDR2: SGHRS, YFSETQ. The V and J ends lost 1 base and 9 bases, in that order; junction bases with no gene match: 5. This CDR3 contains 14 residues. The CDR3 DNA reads TGCGCCAGCAGCTTGCGGACAGGGGCCCCTGAGCAGTTCTTC. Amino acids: CASSLRTGAPEQFF.

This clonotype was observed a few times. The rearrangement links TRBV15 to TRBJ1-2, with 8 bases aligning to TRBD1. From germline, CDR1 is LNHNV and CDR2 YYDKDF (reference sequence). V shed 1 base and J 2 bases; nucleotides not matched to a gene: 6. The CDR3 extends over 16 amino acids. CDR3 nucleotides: TGTGCCACCAGCAGAGGGGGACAGGAGGCAAACTATGGCTACACCTTC. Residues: CATSRGGQEANYGYTF.

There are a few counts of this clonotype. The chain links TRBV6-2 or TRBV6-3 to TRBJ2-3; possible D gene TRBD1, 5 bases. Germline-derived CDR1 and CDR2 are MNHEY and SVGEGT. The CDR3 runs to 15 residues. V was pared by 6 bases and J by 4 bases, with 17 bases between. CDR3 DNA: TGTGCCAGCAGCCCCCCCGGGCTAGGGGCAGATACGCAGTATTTT. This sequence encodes CASSPPGLGADTQYF.

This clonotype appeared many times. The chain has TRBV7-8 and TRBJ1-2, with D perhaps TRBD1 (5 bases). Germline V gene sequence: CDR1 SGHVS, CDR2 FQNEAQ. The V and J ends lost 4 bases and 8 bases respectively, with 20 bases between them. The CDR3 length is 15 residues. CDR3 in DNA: TGTGCCAGCAGCTCCCTCTATGGGACTAAAGGCGGCTACACCTTC. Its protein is CASSSLYGTKGGYTF.

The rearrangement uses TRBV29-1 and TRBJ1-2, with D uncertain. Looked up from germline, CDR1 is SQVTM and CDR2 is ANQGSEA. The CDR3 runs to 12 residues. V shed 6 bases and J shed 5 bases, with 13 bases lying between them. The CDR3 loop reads CSVFGSLYGYTF. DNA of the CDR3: TGCAGCGTCTTCGGCAGCCTTTATGGCTACACCTTC.

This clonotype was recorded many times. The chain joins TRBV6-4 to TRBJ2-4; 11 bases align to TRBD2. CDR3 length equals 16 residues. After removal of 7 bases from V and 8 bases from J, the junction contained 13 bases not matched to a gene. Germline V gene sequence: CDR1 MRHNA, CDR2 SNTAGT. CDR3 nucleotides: TGTGCCAGCACCACTACTAGCGGGGGATGGGAGGACATTCAGTACTTC. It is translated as CASTTTSGGWEDIQYF.

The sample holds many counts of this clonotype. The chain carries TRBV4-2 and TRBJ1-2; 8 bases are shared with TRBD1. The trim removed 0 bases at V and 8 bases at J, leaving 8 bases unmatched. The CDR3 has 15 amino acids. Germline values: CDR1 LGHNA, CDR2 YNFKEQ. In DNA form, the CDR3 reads TGTGCCAGCAGCCAAGATCCCCAGGGGGCTGACGGCTACACCTTC. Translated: CASSQDPQGADGYTF.

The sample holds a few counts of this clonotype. This CDR3 reads CASSILSGGANEQFF. The CDR3 nucleotides read TGTGCCAGTAGTATCCTTTCCGGGGGGGCTAATGAGCAGTTCTTC. V is TRBV19 and J is TRBJ2-1, with 8 bases identical to TRBD2. This CDR3 contains 15 residues. Trimming at V came to 3 bases and at J to 7 bases, leaving 8 bases not matched to a gene. Germline V gene lookup returns CDR1 LNHDA and CDR2 SQIVND (reference sequence).

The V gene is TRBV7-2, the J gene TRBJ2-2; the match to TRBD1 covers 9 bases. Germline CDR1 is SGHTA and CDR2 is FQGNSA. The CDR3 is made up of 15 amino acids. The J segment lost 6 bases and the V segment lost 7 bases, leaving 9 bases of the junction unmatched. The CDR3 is CASNQRQGGAGELFF. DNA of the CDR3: TGTGCCAGCAACCAGCGACAGGGGGGCGCCGGGGAGCTGTTTTTT.

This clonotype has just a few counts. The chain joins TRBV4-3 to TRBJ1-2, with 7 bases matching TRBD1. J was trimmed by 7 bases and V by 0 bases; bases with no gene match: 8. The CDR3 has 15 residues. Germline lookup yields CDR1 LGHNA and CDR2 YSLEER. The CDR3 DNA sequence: TGCGCCAGCAGCCAAGATCAGGAGGGGGCGCGTGGCTACACCTTC. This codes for CASSQDQEGARGYTF.

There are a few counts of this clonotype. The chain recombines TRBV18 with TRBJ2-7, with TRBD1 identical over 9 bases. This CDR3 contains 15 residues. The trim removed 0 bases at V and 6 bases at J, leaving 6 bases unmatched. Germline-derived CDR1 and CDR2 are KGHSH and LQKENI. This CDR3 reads CASSPPTGGFGEQYV. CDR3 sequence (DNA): TGTGCCAGCTCACCACCTACAGGGGGCTTTGGCGAGCAGTACGTC.

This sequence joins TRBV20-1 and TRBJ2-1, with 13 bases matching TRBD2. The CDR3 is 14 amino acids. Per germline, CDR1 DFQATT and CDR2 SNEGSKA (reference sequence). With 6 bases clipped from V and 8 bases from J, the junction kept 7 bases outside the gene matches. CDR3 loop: CSAATSGGAYEQFF. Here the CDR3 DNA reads TGCAGTGCAGCTACTAGCGGGGGGGCCTATGAGCAGTTCTTC.

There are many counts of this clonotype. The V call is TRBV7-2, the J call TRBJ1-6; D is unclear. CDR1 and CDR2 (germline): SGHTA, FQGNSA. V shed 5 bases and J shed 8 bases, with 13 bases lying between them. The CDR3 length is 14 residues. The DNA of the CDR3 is TGTGCCAGCAGCCTAGGGATTCGCGATTCACCCCTCCACTTT. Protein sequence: CASSLGIRDSPLHF.